This TCR beta chain originates from a study of blood T cell repertoires in COVID-19 (dated by TCRdb to 2019 to 2021). About the full investigation: The collaborator samples originated in the United States, Italy and Spain and spanned the acute and convalescent phases of COVID-19. The material from the prospective study consisted of cDNA or gDNA derived from T cells, B-cell-depleted T cells, or PBMCs. Subjects who had been exposed to COVID-19, were actively infected with it, or had recovered from it provided the deeply sampled blood TCRbeta repertoires that made up the dataset. The repertoires were released in a freely available public database meant as a resource for research on the immune response to SARS-CoV-2. Samples came from the ongoing ImmuneRACE study (first 160 participants) plus 1,254 subjects from 6 global collaborators. Sample metadata almost always included a de-identified subject ID, COVID-19 status, age in years and sex. Where available, HLA class I and class II types were taken from metadata supplied by the sample provider and were not determined by assay-based typing. The investigation overall reported the following: The quantity of clinical and demographic metadata differed by source and by participant and was supplied without curation.

For this clone: No antigen is known for it. There are no base qualities to consult, and no much larger clone falls within one base.

The CDR3 runs 13 residues from the cysteine to the phenylalanine. The DNA shown is the 39-base CDR3, in frame from base 1. A distance of 4 bases separates the germline ends of V and J, which lose 2 bases and 0 bases respectively. The germline V gene (reference sequence) supplies CDR1 LGHDT and CDR2 YNNKEL. The immunoSEQ Assay, a bias-controlled multiplex PCR, was used to amplify TCRbeta CDR3 regions from genomic DNA. As for how the authors treated the data: Nucleated cell counts per sample were estimated from amplification of reference gene primers within the assay. Sequence reads were collapsed and filtered to measure the absolute abundance of every unique TCRbeta CDR3 rearrangement. For each sample, productive Simpson clonality was calculated by taking the square root of Simpson's diversity index across productive rearrangements. TCRdb retrieved this table from immuneACCESS and kept in-frame rearrangements only. Not all clones are present; in checked studies, unresolved V genes account for under half, and no reason is known for the remainder. V and J calls and clone size come straight from that table; D and trimming were deduced from the DNA. This sample has 150,000 to 180,000 clones in its table, and roughly 83% of those were observed once. Together, the top ten hold over 25% of the sample.

Whole blood was collected in K2EDTA tubes by collaborating institutions according to the institutions' own protocols. For TCRbeta analysis, collaborator samples were shipped as frozen whole blood, as isolated PBMCs, or as DNA extracted from either sample type. Specimen: peripheral blood. The origin of this receptor is a woman aged 60 to 75 with acute or convalescent COVID-19. The rearrangement joined TRBV3-1 (or the pseudogene TRBV3-2) to TRBJ1-2; the D gene lacks a confident call. The nucleotides read TGTGCCAGCAGCCAACAGGCTAACTATGGCTACACCTTC. It translates to CASSQQANYGYTF.